A single sample is the source of the 21 T cell receptor beta chains below, sequenced in a study of blood T cell repertoires in COVID-19. Assay used: immunoSEQ multiplex PCR; TCRdb lists only in-frame clones, some missing. Of about 340,000 clones listed, approximately 82% were seen once; the top ten hold just under 3%. Material: peripheral blood. The receptors stem from a man aged 30-40 years with active or convalescent COVID-19.

This clone was observed a single time. The chain links TRBV7-9 to TRBJ1-3; 8 nucleotides line up with TRBD1. The CDR3 has 16 amino acids. With 1 base clipped from V and 4 bases from J, the junction kept 6 bases outside the gene matches. Germline values: CDR1 SEHNR, CDR2 FQNEAQ (reference sequence). This chain's CDR3 is CASSLGGQAVGNTIYF. CDR3 DNA: TGTGCCAGCAGCTTAGGGGGACAGGCAGTAGGAAACACCATATATTTT.

The chain combines TRBV15 with TRBJ1-2; no reliable D call. The V end lost 0 bases, the J end lost 4 bases, and 12 bases lay between the germline ends. CDR1 is LNHNV, CDR2 YYDKDF, per germline (reference sequence). The CDR3 contains 15 residues. The chain's CDR3 is CATSRDVVDGYGYTF. For the CDR3, the DNA is TGTGCCACCAGCAGAGATGTCGTAGATGGCTATGGCTACACCTTC.

V is TRBV4-1 and J is TRBJ1-5; TRBD1 might be the D (6 bases). V gave up 2 bases and J gave up 4 bases, with 12 bases separating them. The V gene's germline CDR1 is MGHRA and CDR2 YSYEKL. The CDR3 length is 15 residues. The CDR3 loop reads CASSQYFRGNQPQHF. The CDR3 DNA reads as TGCGCCAGCAGCCAATACTTCAGGGGAAATCAGCCCCAGCATTTT.

This chain connects TRBV6-5 to TRBJ1-1; TRBD1 might be the D (6 bases). The V end lost 7 bases, the J end lost 9 bases, and 12 bases lay between the germline ends. Germline CDR1 and CDR2: MNHEY and SVGAGI. This CDR3 region has 11 residues. The chain's CDR3 is CASITGTKAFF. The CDR3, as DNA: TGTGCCAGCATAACCGGGACAAAAGCTTTCTTT.

This chain links TRBV28 with TRBJ1-5; D is perhaps TRBD1 (5 bases). Trimming pared 5 bases from V and 5 bases from J, leaving 16 bases between. This CDR3 has 15 amino acids. Germline CDR1 reads MDHEN; CDR2 reads SYDVKM. CDR3 DNA: TGTGCCAGCAGTCCAGAAGGGGTGGTGGATCAGCCCCAGCATTTT. Protein: CASSPEGVVDQPQHF.

Only a few counts were recorded for this clone. This chain uses TRBV7-3 with TRBJ1-1; D call uncertain. The germline V gene has CDR1 SGHTA and CDR2 FQGTGA. The CDR3 is 15 amino acids. The germline V and J ends were trimmed by 0 bases and 3 bases, with 11 bases remaining between them. The CDR3 DNA reads as TGTGCCAGCAGCTTAACGGCCGGAGGGTACACTGAAGCTTTCTTT. This sequence encodes CASSLTAGGYTEAFF.

CDR3 region: CASSLATQGQPQHF. In DNA, the CDR3 is TGTGCCAGCAGCTTAGCAACACAGGGACAGCCCCAGCATTTT. The rearrangement joins TRBV7-9 to TRBJ1-5; maybe TRBD1 (6 bases). Germline V CDR1 and CDR2: SEHNR, FQNEAQ (reference sequence). V lost 0 bases and J 7 bases, leaving 10 bases between the germline ends. This CDR3 spans 14 amino acids. The variable domain in full, completed from reference TRBV7-9 and TRBJ1-5, reads DTGVSQNPRHKITKRGQNVTFRCDPISEHNRLYWYRQTLGQGPEFLTYFQNEAQLEKSRLLSDRFSAERPKGSFSTLEIQRTEQGDSAMYLCASSLATQGQPQHFGDGTRLSIL.

Concerning this clone: This sample includes further DNA sequences coding for the same CDR3. The J gene is TRBJ2-7, the V gene TRBV19; the match to TRBD2 covers 7 bases. Trimming at V came to 0 bases and at J to 6 bases, leaving 2 bases not matched to a gene. The CDR3 loop spans 13 amino acids. Looked up from germline, CDR1 is LNHDA and CDR2 is SQIVND (reference sequence). In DNA form, the CDR3 reads TGTGCCAGTAGTATAGATTCGGGGGGCGAGCAGTACTTC. This translates into CASSIDSGGEQYF.

The chain uses TRBV25-1 and TRBJ1-4; D call uncertain. CDR1 and CDR2 (germline): MGHDK, SYGVNS. The CDR3 covers 11 residues. V was trimmed by 1 base and J by 8 bases, leaving 2 bases between them. The DNA of the CDR3 is TGTGCCAGCAGTGAATCAGAAAAACTGTTTTTT. This translates into CASSESEKLFF.

This clone was seen only once. The chain uses TRBV10-1 and TRBJ1-5; TRBD1 aligns across 9 bases. The V gene end was trimmed by 5 bases and the J gene end by 3 bases; junction bases not matched to a gene: 5. The CDR3 extends over 15 amino acids. The germline gives CDR1 WNHNN, CDR2 SYGVQD (reference sequence). CDR3 bases: TGCGCCAGCAGTTCCGGGACAGGGCCCAATCAGCCCCAGCATTTT. This encodes CASSSGTGPNQPQHF.

The CDR3 nucleotides are TGTGCCTGGAGTCTAGTGGAAGAGCAGTTCTTC. Its protein product is CAWSLVEEQFF. V gene TRBV30 combines with J gene TRBJ2-1; D remains ambiguous. The CDR3 extends over 11 amino acids. The germline V gene has CDR1 GTSNPN and CDR2 SVGIG (reference sequence). V was cut by 2 bases and J by 10 bases, with 9 bases left in between.

The chain recombines TRBV5-1 with TRBJ2-7; 9 bases agree with TRBD2. After removal of 1 base from V and 3 bases from J, the junction contained 11 bases not matched to a gene. Germline CDR1 reads SGHRS; CDR2 reads YFSETQ. This CDR3 is 17 amino acids long. CDR3 in amino acids: CASSLSSGTSLVYEQYF. The CDR3 coding sequence is TGCGCCAGCAGCTTGTCTAGCGGGACGAGTTTGGTCTACGAGCAGTACTTC.

The V gene is TRBV6-2 or TRBV6-3, the J gene TRBJ2-5, with TRBD2 matching over 10 bases. The germline CDR1 and CDR2 sequences are MNHEY and SVGEGT. Germline trimming cut 6 bases from V and 3 bases from J; bases unmatched to any gene: 7. The CDR3 contains 15 residues. CDR3 in amino acids: CASSQTGTSEETQYF. The CDR3 nucleotides are TGTGCCAGCAGCCAGACCGGGACTAGCGAAGAGACCCAGTACTTC.

The chain links TRBV1 to TRBJ2-3; TRBD1, the table's D call, was not compared with the DNA. TRBV1 is a pseudogene. CDR3 size: 15 residues. The CDR3 coding sequence is TGCACCAGCAGCCAAGATAGAAGCAGGTCAGATACGCAGTATTTT. The encoded protein is CTSSQDRSRSDTQYF.

The DNA of the CDR3 is TGTGCCAGTAGTAACGACAGGGGGCTCCGGGAGCAGTACTTC. Translated, it gives CASSNDRGLREQYF. This chain joins TRBV19 and TRBJ2-7; 10 bases fit TRBD1. Germline CDR1 reads LNHDA; CDR2 reads SQIVND (reference sequence). The CDR3 totals 14 residues. V gave up 4 bases and J gave up 7 bases; unmatched junction bases: 7. The variable domain in full, with the rest retrieved from reference TRBV19 and TRBJ2-7, is DGGITQSPKYLFRKEGQNVTLSCEQNLNHDAMYWYRQDPGQGLRLIYYSQIVNDFQKGDIAEGYSVSREKKESFPLTVTSAQKNPTAFYLCASSNDRGLREQYFGPGTRLTVT.

This chain joins TRBV11-1 and TRBJ2-7; TRBD1 aligns across 9 bases. Germline trimming cut 1 base from V and 4 bases from J; bases unmatched to any gene: 5. Germline CDR1 is SGHAT and CDR2 is FQDESV (reference sequence). The CDR3 is 15 residues long. The CDR3 is CASSLGQGDLYEQYF. Here the CDR3 DNA reads TGTGCCAGCAGCTTAGGACAGGGGGACCTATACGAGCAGTACTTC.

The genes are TRBV6-5 and TRBJ2-5, with no clear D. This CDR3 is 13 amino acids long. Trimming stripped 8 bases from V and 5 bases from J, with 15 bases between. Germline V gene sequence: CDR1 MNHEY, CDR2 SVGAGI. CDR3 sequence (DNA): TGTGCCAGCCTTGGGCCCGGTGAGGAGACCCAGTACTTC. Translating gives CASLGPGEETQYF.

The J gene is TRBJ2-3, the V gene TRBV7-2; 10 bases agree with TRBD2. The CDR3 has 16 amino acids. Germline CDR1 SGHTA, CDR2 FQGNSA. Trimming at V came to 5 bases and at J to 1 base, leaving 6 bases not matched to a gene. In DNA form, the CDR3 reads TGTGCCAGCAGCGTCCTCCTAGCGGGGGGCACAGATACGCAGTATTTT. Its protein product is CASSVLLAGGTDTQYF.

V and J are TRBV5-1 and TRBJ1-2; 9 bases align to TRBD1. Germline V gene sequence: CDR1 SGHRS, CDR2 YFSETQ. The ends lost 4 bases at V and 4 bases at J; junction bases unmatched: 5. The CDR3 loop spans 14 amino acids. CDR3 DNA: TGCGCCAGCAGCGCGGACAGGGGTATCTATGGCTACACCTTC. Translated: CASSADRGIYGYTF. The full variable domain, in which reference TRBV5-1 and TRBJ1-2 provide the parts outside the CDR3, is KAGVTQTPRYLIKTRGQQVTLSCSPISGHRSVSWYQQTPGQGLQFLFEYFSETQRNKGNFPGRFSGRQFSNSRSEMNVSTLELGDSALYLCASSADRGIYGYTFGSGTRLTVV.

This clone has only one observation. V and J are TRBV18 and TRBJ1-1; no firm D call. V lost 3 bases and J 11 bases, leaving 16 bases between the germline ends. Germline-derived CDR1 and CDR2 are KGHSH and LQKENI. This CDR3 spans 13 amino acids. CDR3 sequence reads: CASSPSGFPSAFF. The CDR3 DNA sequence: TGTGCCAGCTCACCGTCGGGGTTCCCTTCGGCTTTCTTT.

This clone was picked up a small number of times. The chain is built from TRBV7-2 and TRBJ2-5, with D possibly TRBD2 on 6 matching bases. Germline V gene sequence: CDR1 SGHTA, CDR2 FQGNSA. CDR3 length equals 11 residues. V was shortened by 8 bases and J by 2 bases, with 6 bases between the two germline ends. This chain's CDR3 is CASAGQETQYF. CDR3 coding DNA: TGTGCCAGCGCGGGGCAAGAGACCCAGTACTTC.